This T cell receptor (beta chain) is drawn from a study of T cell responses to AZD1222 COVID-19 vaccine. The study, taken as a whole, reports: White British people made up most donors, females outnumbered males, and clonal diversity was possibly underestimated.

V lost 4 bases, J lost 5 bases, and 8 bases lay in between. This CDR3 spans 12 amino acids. Germline V gives CDR1 MNHEY, CDR2 SVGEGT. Concerning this clone: Its antigen is unknown.

The repertoire was sequenced with immunoSEQ multiplex PCR; TCRdb's copy has only in-frame clones and lacks some. Among tens of thousands of clones listed, around 89% were seen once. The gene calls are TRBV6-2 or TRBV6-3 and TRBJ2-5; D gene unclear. The receptor comes from an adult in good health. The source material was peripheral blood, sampled on day 0 of AZD1222 vaccination. DNA of the CDR3: TGTGCCAGCAGTTTGAGTGGGGAGACCCAGTACTTC. Its translation is CASSLSGETQYF.